What follows are 18 T cell receptor beta chains derived from one specimen sequenced in a study of OX40 agonist ivuxolimab in advanced cancers. Libraries were prepared by immunoSEQ multiplex PCR; TCRdb keeps only in-frame clonotypes and omits some of them. The table shows roughly 23,000 clones, with about 88% occurring only once. This specimen consisted of CD4+ or CD8+ T cells sorted from blood, obtained in a trial of the OX40 agonist ivuxolimab. The receptors were gathered from an adult with an advanced solid tumor such as melanoma, head and neck, liver or kidney cancer.

The rearrangement uses TRBV5-1 and TRBJ1-1; D uncertain. Trimming shortened V by 0 bases and J by 7 bases, and 10 bases separated the two germline ends. The CDR3 runs to 13 residues. Germline CDR1 SGHRS, CDR2 YFSETQ. Here the CDR3 reads CASSLDLMGEAFF. CDR3 coding DNA: TGCGCCAGCAGCTTGGACTTAATGGGTGAAGCTTTCTTT.

A few counts support this clone. V gene TRBV7-2 combines with J gene TRBJ2-1; D call uncertain. V lost 3 bases and J lost 5, with 11 bases in between. This CDR3 has 14 residues. Germline CDR1 reads SGHTA; CDR2 reads FQGNSA. The DNA of the CDR3 is TGTGCCAGCAGCTTTTCATCGATGCACAATGAGCAGTTCTTC. Its protein is CASSFSSMHNEQFF.

This chain connects TRBV30 to TRBJ1-3; 9 bases fit TRBD1. J was trimmed by 4 bases and V by 3 bases; bases with no gene match: 7. CDR1 and CDR2 (germline): GTSNPN, SVGIG (reference sequence). This CDR3 has 15 residues. Written as DNA, the CDR3 is TGTGCCTGGAGGGGACAGGGTGTAGGGGGAAACACCATATATTTT. Protein: CAWRGQGVGGNTIYF.

This clone was counted once. The CDR3 sequence is CASSWTGFQPQHF. In nucleotides, the CDR3 is TGTGCCAGCAGTTGGACGGGGTTTCAGCCCCAGCATTTT. The rearrangement uses TRBV27 and TRBJ1-5; D gene unclear. The CDR3 is made up of 13 amino acids. The germline V gene encodes CDR1 MNHEY and CDR2 SMNVEV (reference sequence). The germline V and J ends were trimmed by 4 bases and 6 bases, with 10 bases remaining between them.

The CDR3 protein is CASSVPSGMDNEQFF. The CDR3, as DNA: TGTGCCAGCAGCGTACCTAGCGGGATGGACAATGAGCAGTTCTTC. V gene TRBV9 combines with J gene TRBJ2-1; 9 positions agree with TRBD2. The CDR3 spans 15 residues. The V gene's germline CDR1 is SGDLS and CDR2 YYNGEE. V dropped 1 base and J dropped 5; count of bases not matched to a gene: 4.

V is TRBV29-1 and J is TRBJ2-4; 8 positions agree with TRBD1. The CDR3 totals 18 residues. CDR1 is SQVTM and CDR2 is ANQGSEA in the germline V gene. V shed 8 bases and J 3 bases; nucleotides not matched to a gene: 21. In DNA form, the CDR3 reads TGCAGCCTGGACAGGGAAGGCTTTCTAGTTACGGTCAAAAACATTCAGTACTTC. This sequence encodes CSLDREGFLVTVKNIQYF. The full variable domain, completed using reference TRBV29-1 and TRBJ2-4, is SAVISQKPSRDICQRGTSLTIQCQVDSQVTMMFWYRQQPGQSLTLIATANQGSEATYESGFVIDKFPISRPNLTFSTLTVSNMSPEDSSIYLCSLDREGFLVTVKNIQYFGAGTRLSVL.

The chain is built from TRBV7-6 and TRBJ1-5, with no clear D. V lost 2 bases to trimming and J lost 1 base, with 6 bases between them. Germline CDR1 reads SGHVS; CDR2 reads FNYEAQ. The CDR3 has 14 amino acids. The CDR3 bases are TGTGCCAGCAGCTTATTGGGGAGCAATCAGCCCCAGCATTTT. Translation: CASSLLGSNQPQHF.

About this clone: The junction departs from the called germline gene at one end, perhaps through a read error. The V call is TRBV6-5, the J call TRBJ1-2, with TRBD1 identical over 10 bases. The CDR3 is 15 residues long. Germline V gene sequence: CDR1 MNHEY, CDR2 SVGAGI. CDR3: CASSYSTGGHYGYTF. CDR3 bases: TGTGCCAGCAGTTACTCGACAGGGGGCCACTACGGCTACACCTTC.

J is TRBJ2-2 and V is TRBV10-1; D gene uncertain. The germline V gene encodes CDR1 WNHNN and CDR2 SYGVQD (reference sequence). The V end was cut by 6 bases, the J end by 1 base, with 9 bases between. The CDR3 runs 14 residues. In DNA form, the CDR3 reads TGCGCCAGCAGCCTAGGACGGAACACCGGGGAGCTGTTTTTT. It yields the protein CASSLGRNTGELFF.

V and J are TRBV10-3 and TRBJ2-2; D tentatively fits TRBD1 or TRBD2 (5 bases each). This CDR3 region has 16 residues. Germline CDR1 is ENHRY and CDR2 is SYGVKD. With 0 bases removed from V and 4 bases from J, the gap between germline ends came to 12 bases. The CDR3 DNA reads as TGTGCCATCAGTGAGTCTGAAGGGGCGGGCACCGGGGAGCTGTTTTTT. Translated: CAISESEGAGTGELFF.

The chain is built from TRBV5-6 and TRBJ1-1; D is undetermined. The CDR3 totals 15 residues. Germline-derived CDR1 and CDR2 are SGHDT and YYEEEE. V lost 1 base to trimming and J lost 2 bases, with 12 bases between them. The CDR3 protein is CASSLIRYENTEAFF. As DNA, the CDR3 is TGTGCCAGCAGCTTGATAAGGTACGAAAACACTGAAGCTTTCTTT.

This chain links TRBV6-1 with TRBJ2-5; maybe TRBD2 (6 bases). With 5 bases removed from V and 1 base from J, the gap between germline ends came to 11 bases. CDR3 length: 14 residues. The germline V gene has CDR1 MNHNS and CDR2 SASEGT. This CDR3 is CASSRQGGQETQYF. For the CDR3, the DNA is TGTGCCAGCAGTCGGCAGGGAGGCCAAGAGACCCAGTACTTC.

V is TRBV7-2 and J is TRBJ2-5; 10 positions agree with TRBD2. V shed 0 bases and J 3 bases; nucleotides not matched to a gene: 10. Germline lookup yields CDR1 SGHTA and CDR2 FQGNSA. This CDR3 has 18 residues. In nucleotides, the CDR3 is TGTGCCAGCAGCTTAGCGTCCCTGGTTCTAGCGGGGGAAGAGACCCAGTACTTC. Protein product: CASSLASLVLAGEETQYF.

V usage is TRBV5-6 and J usage is TRBJ2-2, with TRBD2 identical over 8 bases. Germline CDR1 and CDR2: SGHDT and YYEEEE. The CDR3 covers 14 residues. The ends lost 4 bases at V and 6 bases at J; junction bases unmatched: 5. The CDR3 DNA reads as TGTGCCAGCAGCGGGGGACTAGTATCCGGGGAGCTGTTTTTT. Translated: CASSGGLVSGELFF.

This chain joins TRBV13 and TRBJ2-1; no clear D. CDR3 length: 14 amino acids. Germline lookup yields CDR1 PRHDT and CDR2 FYEKMQ (reference sequence). V was clipped by 0 bases and J by 9 bases, with 12 bases between them. The CDR3 protein is CASSLGSRTSEQFF. DNA for the CDR3: TGTGCCAGCAGCTTAGGGTCTAGGACGAGTGAGCAGTTCTTC.

J is TRBJ1-5 and V is TRBV9; unclear D gene. Trimming cost V 0 bases and J 0 bases, with 7 bases left between them. Per the germline V gene, CDR1 is SGDLS and CDR2 is YYNGEE. This CDR3 has 15 amino acids. The CDR3 coding sequence is TGTGCCAGCAGCGTAGAGGGATTTAGCAATCAGCCCCAGCATTTT. Translating it yields CASSVEGFSNQPQHF.

The chain combines TRBV11-3 with TRBJ1-1; D is undetermined. CDR1 SGHNT and CDR2 YENEEA come from the germline V gene. The V end was cut by 4 bases, the J end by 4 bases, with 13 bases between. The CDR3 spans 14 residues. CDR3 coding DNA: TGTGCCAGCAGCTGGGAACTGGTTGGCACTGAAGCTTTCTTT. This translates into CASSWELVGTEAFF. The full variable domain, its missing parts supplied by reference TRBV11-3 and TRBJ1-1, is EAGVVQSPRYKIIEKKQPVAFWCNPISGHNTLYWYLQNLGQGPELLIRYENEEAVDDSQLPKDRFSAERLKGVDSTLKIQPAELGDSAVYLCASSWELVGTEAFFGQGTRLTVV.

V and J are TRBV5-4 and TRBJ2-1; D uncertain. The length of the CDR3 is 13 residues. The V gene lost 6 bases and the J gene lost 3 bases, with 10 bases spanning the gap. In germline, CDR1 is SGHNT, CDR2 YYREEE (reference sequence). The CDR3 coding sequence is TGTGCCAGCACCCAGGATTTCTACAATGAGCAGTTCTTC. It is translated as CASTQDFYNEQFF.